The 14 T cell receptor beta chains reported below all come from one sample, sequenced in a study of cytomegalovirus exposure and HLA in healthy donors. Generated by immunoSEQ multiplex PCR, the TCRdb table keeps only in-frame clones and is missing some. The data hold over 100,000 clones, with around 87% observed a single time. The sample was PBMCs. The source of these receptors is a woman aged 18-30 years in good health and CMV-seropositive.

The chain combines TRBV7-2 with TRBJ2-7; 8 positions match TRBD1. The germline V gene encodes CDR1 SGHTA and CDR2 FQGNSA. With 5 bases clipped from V and 2 bases from J, the junction kept 11 bases outside the gene matches. The CDR3 is 16 amino acids. The CDR3 nucleotides are TGTGCCAGCAGCCCTATGACAGGGGCGAAGCCCTACGAGCAGTACTTC. It yields the protein CASSPMTGAKPYEQYF.

The gene calls are TRBV6-5 and TRBJ1-3; D perhaps matches TRBD1 (5 bases). The CDR3 contains 15 residues. V lost 5 bases to trimming and J lost 3 bases, with 14 bases between them. Germline CDR1 reads MNHEY; CDR2 reads SVGAGI. The CDR3: CASSIFRDFGNTIYF. DNA of the CDR3: TGTGCCAGCAGTATCTTCCGGGACTTTGGAAACACCATATATTTT.

The rearrangement links TRBV15 to TRBJ1-2; 9 nucleotides align to TRBD1. The J segment lost 4 bases and the V segment lost 1 base, leaving 4 bases of the junction unmatched. This CDR3 region has 15 residues. Germline-derived CDR1 and CDR2 are LNHNV and YYDKDF (reference sequence). The CDR3: CATSRGTGDAYGYTF. CDR3 nucleotide sequence: TGTGCCACCAGCAGAGGGACAGGGGACGCCTATGGCTACACCTTC.

This chain links TRBV13 with TRBJ2-3, with D perhaps TRBD2 (6 bases). Germline values: CDR1 PRHDT, CDR2 FYEKMQ (reference sequence). Trimming pared 2 bases from V and 3 bases from J, leaving 9 bases between. This CDR3 region has 14 residues. The CDR3 spells CASSLTGGTDTQYF. The CDR3 bases are TGTGCCAGCAGCTTAACAGGAGGGACAGATACGCAGTATTTT.

Comment on this clone: Within the sample, other DNA sequences also encode this same CDR3. The V gene is TRBV9, the J gene TRBJ2-2; TRBD2 aligns across 7 bases. Looked up from germline, CDR1 is SGDLS and CDR2 is YYNGEE. Trimming cost V 2 bases and J 5 bases; bases outside gene matches: 0. CDR3 length: 13 residues. The chain's CDR3 is CASSVGGTGELFF. CDR3 in DNA: TGTGCCAGCAGCGTCGGGGGGACCGGGGAGCTGTTTTTT.

This clone was picked up a small number of times. The chain combines TRBV2 with TRBJ1-2; D might be TRBD1 (5 bases). Germline CDR1 SNHLY, CDR2 FYNNEI. This CDR3 region has 14 residues. The V end lost 2 bases, the J end lost 5 bases, and 12 bases lay between the germline ends. CDR3 in amino acids: CASSEQGSRYGYTF. The CDR3 region has the DNA TGTGCCAGCAGTGAACAGGGTTCACGGTATGGCTACACCTTC.

The CDR3 nucleotides are TGTGCCAGCAGCGGGGGACAGGCGGGCACCGGGGAGCTGTTTTTT. Protein: CASSGGQAGTGELFF. This chain joins TRBV9 and TRBJ2-2; 8 nucleotides line up with TRBD1. Germline CDR1 is SGDLS and CDR2 is YYNGEE. V lost 3 bases to trimming and J lost 4 bases; unmatched junction nucleotides: 5. The CDR3 is made up of 15 amino acids.

The genes are TRBV2 and TRBJ1-6, with D possibly matching TRBD1 (5 bases). Trimming took off 1 base at V and 9 bases at J, with 13 bases between the two ends. This CDR3 is built from 15 residues. CDR1 and CDR2 from the germline V gene are SNHLY and FYNNEI. CDR3 coding DNA: TGTGCCAGCAGTGAAGAGACAGCGAACATTTCACCCCTCCACTTT. This encodes CASSEETANISPLHF.

The chain employs TRBV27 and TRBJ2-7, with 7 bases that match TRBD1. The germline CDR1 and CDR2 sequences are MNHEY and SMNVEV (reference sequence). The CDR3 runs to 13 residues. Losses at the gene ends were 8 bases for V and 5 bases for J; bases not matched to a gene: 9. In nucleotides, the CDR3 is TGTGCCAGCGGCTGGGACAGAAGGGACGAGCAGTACTTC. Protein sequence: CASGWDRRDEQYF.

The rearrangement uses TRBV6-5 and TRBJ2-7; perhaps TRBD2 as D (6 bases). The CDR3 length is 14 residues. The germline V gene has CDR1 MNHEY and CDR2 SVGAGI. The V gene lost 2 bases and the J gene lost 3 bases, with 11 bases spanning the gap. CDR3 in DNA: TGTGCCAGCAGTTACGGGCGGGACGGCTACGAGCAGTACTTC. Translation gives CASSYGRDGYEQYF.

The table lists this clone with a count of one. V is TRBV7-9 and J is TRBJ1-1; 7 bases align to TRBD1. The CDR3 consists of 14 residues. The V gene end was trimmed by 5 bases and the J gene end by 6 bases; junction bases not matched to a gene: 9. CDR1 SEHNR and CDR2 FQNEAQ come from the germline V gene (reference sequence). CDR3 coding DNA: TGTGCCAGCAGCCCACCGGACAGGAGGGCTGAAGCTTTCTTT. This gives the protein CASSPPDRRAEAFF.

The chain carries TRBV2 and TRBJ2-5; perhaps TRBD1 as D (6 bases). V was trimmed by 3 bases and J by 14 bases, leaving 16 bases between them. Germline loops: CDR1 SNHLY, CDR2 FYNNEI. This CDR3 has 12 amino acids. CDR3 sequence: CASSDYPGARYF. DNA for the CDR3: TGTGCCAGCAGTGACTACCCAGGGGCCCGATACTTC.

This chain joins TRBV7-3 and TRBJ2-6; TRBD2 matches at 9 bases. The CDR3 consists of 16 residues. The V gene's germline CDR1 is SGHTA and CDR2 FQGTGA. V shed 10 bases, J shed 2 bases, and the junction held 9 bases outside the gene matches. CDR3 loop: CANLSGSYTGANVLTF. CDR3 sequence (DNA): TGTGCCAACCTTAGCGGGAGTTACACTGGGGCCAACGTCCTGACTTTC. Together with reference TRBV7-3 and TRBJ2-6, the CDR3 gives the full variable domain: GAGVSQTPSNKVTEKGKYVELRCDPISGHTALYWYRQSLGQGPEFLIYFQGTGAADDSGLPNDRFFAVRPEGSVSTLKIQRTERGDSAVYLCANLSGSYTGANVLTFGAGSRLTVL.

This clone was seen more than once but under ten times. This chain uses TRBV6-5 with TRBJ2-7; 10 nucleotides align to TRBD1. The length of the CDR3 is 14 residues. Losses at the gene ends were 6 bases for V and 1 base for J; bases not matched to a gene: 3. Germline V gives CDR1 MNHEY, CDR2 SVGAGI. The CDR3 region has the DNA TGTGCCAGCAGAGGGGACAGGGGATCCTACGAGCAGTACTTC. As protein: CASRGDRGSYEQYF.